This T cell receptor beta chain was documented in a study of blood T cell repertoires in COVID-19. The overall study: Sites across the United States, Italy and Spain contributed samples from acute and convalescent COVID-19. The analysed material was cDNA or gDNA that came from T cells, B-cell-depleted T cells, or PBMCs.

Methods used by the authors: Amplification from reference gene primers served as the basis for estimated nucleated cell counts. Assay: immunoSEQ multiplex PCR; the TCRdb copy retains only in-frame clones and omits some. D and trimming were read from the DNA, whereas the V and J calls and clone size are those reported in that table. The repertoire holds around 250,000 clones, around four fifths seen once, with around 8.1% in the top ten. The CDR3 is 14 amino acids. CDR1 and CDR2 from the germline V gene are SGHDT and YYEEEE. After removal of 2 bases from V and 4 bases from J, the junction contained 2 bases not matched to a gene.

The sequenced material came from peripheral blood. This chain uses TRBV5-6 with TRBJ2-7; 11 nucleotides match TRBD1. The sequence was collected from a man between 35 and 55 years old with active or convalescent COVID-19. The CDR3: CASSFGTGGYEQYF. CDR3 in DNA: TGTGCCAGCAGCTTCGGGACAGGGGGATACGAGCAGTACTTC. The variable domain in full, completed from reference TRBV5-6 and TRBJ2-7, reads DAGVTQSPTHLIKTRGQQVTLRCSPKSGHDTVSWYQQALGQGPQFIFQYYEEEERQRGNFPDRFSGHQFPNYSSELNVNALLLGDSALYLCASSFGTGGYEQYFGPGTRLTVT.